By its share, the clone carrying this T cell receptor beta chain is medium-sized. Amplification of TRBV12-4/TRBJ1-2 clonotypes used adaptor-ligated barcode primers. MiXCR, run by TCRdb on the multiplex PCR reads, gives a single entry per CDR3 protein. The sample yields about 2,000 distinct CDR3 sequences, 1.3% seen once. The CDR3 sequence is 13 residues long. Trimming removed 6 bases from V and 2 bases from J, with 10 bases in between. Sequenced: naive CD4+ T cells sorted from blood. Stated subset: naive CD4+ T cells, CD4+CD45RA+CD25-. The clonotype originates from a female donor with breast cancer. This chain uses TRBV12-3 or TRBV12-4 with TRBJ1-2; the D is unclear. The CDR3 sequence is CASRPDGNYGYTF. The DNA for the CDR3 is TGTGCCAGCAGACCTGACGGAAACTATGGCTACACCTTC.